Listed below are T cell receptor beta chains from one sample, sequenced in a study of shared clonotypes between healthy human individuals. Assay: immunoSEQ multiplex PCR; the TCRdb copy retains only in-frame clones and omits some. The sample shows 2 million to 2.5 million clones, more than 85% of them seen only once. Sequences were obtained from naive CD4+ T cells from PBMCs. These receptor sequences come from a man between 18 and 29 years old in good health. Some clones in this sample may be carry-over from other donors' samples. Each CDR3 is given with its conserved first and last residue. A D gene is named only where the DNA matches it firmly. Clone size appears in some rows only: once, few, many, or a class for an expanded clone.

j_gene: TRBJ2-1; abundance: NA; d_gene: NA; v_gene: TRBV28; CDR3aa: CASSRNYNEQFF; CDR3nt: TGTGCCAGCAGTAGAAATTACAATGAGCAGTTCTTC
j_gene: TRBJ2-1; abundance: NA; d_gene: TRBD2; v_gene: TRBV5-1; CDR3aa: CASSILAGVSDEQFF; CDR3nt: TGCGCCAGCAGCATTCTAGCGGGAGTGTCTGATGAGCAGTTCTTC
j_gene: TRBJ2-2; abundance: once; d_gene: TRBD1; v_gene: TRBV10-3; CDR3aa: CAIRYVGGTGPTGELFF; CDR3nt: TGTGCCATCAGATACGTAGGTGGGACAGGGCCCACCGGGGAGCTGTTTTTT
j_gene: TRBJ2-1; abundance: NA; d_gene: TRBD2; v_gene: TRBV30; CDR3aa: CAWSVGLAGYNEQFF; CDR3nt: TGTGCCTGGAGTGTCGGGCTAGCGGGGTACAATGAGCAGTTCTTC
j_gene: TRBJ2-4; abundance: NA; d_gene: NA; v_gene: TRBV13; CDR3aa: CASRLGFMRSPSRIQYF; CDR3nt: TGTGCCAGCCGACTGGGTTTTATGCGTTCCCCCTCGCGCATTCAGTACTTC
j_gene: TRBJ1-5; abundance: NA; d_gene: NA; v_gene: TRBV28; CDR3aa: CASSFVGGSNQPQHF; CDR3nt: TGTGCCAGCAGTTTTGTGGGGGGTAGCAATCAGCCCCAGCATTTT
j_gene: TRBJ2-3; abundance: NA; d_gene: TRBD1; v_gene: TRBV5-1; CDR3aa: CASSPTGEPDTQYF; CDR3nt: TGCGCCAGCAGCCCGACAGGGGAGCCAGATACGCAGTATTTT
j_gene: TRBJ1-2; abundance: once; d_gene: NA; v_gene: TRBV5-1; CDR3aa: CASSHDPGNSYGYTF; CDR3nt: TGCGCCAGCAGCCACGACCCGGGAAACTCCTATGGCTACACCTTC
j_gene: TRBJ1-2; abundance: once; d_gene: TRBD1; v_gene: TRBV11-2; CDR3aa: CASSLGGTGTYGYTF; CDR3nt: TGTGCCAGCAGCTTAGGGGGGACAGGGACCTATGGCTACACCTTC
j_gene: TRBJ2-4; abundance: NA; d_gene: NA; v_gene: TRBV28; CDR3aa: CASSLLGIRSSAKNIQYF; CDR3nt: TGTGCCAGCAGTTTATTGGGCATAAGGAGTAGTGCCAAAAACATTCAGTACTTC
j_gene: TRBJ1-1; abundance: NA; d_gene: TRBD1; v_gene: TRBV5-6; CDR3aa: CASRDRGNTEAFF; CDR3nt: TGTGCCAGCAGAGACAGGGGGAACACTGAAGCTTTCTTT
j_gene: TRBJ2-1; abundance: NA; d_gene: NA; v_gene: TRBV28; CDR3aa: CASKEGGGINEQFF; CDR3nt: TGTGCCAGCAAGGAGGGAGGAGGGATCAATGAGCAGTTCTTC
j_gene: TRBJ1-2; abundance: NA; d_gene: NA; v_gene: TRBV2; CDR3aa: CASSESIPANYGYTF; CDR3nt: TGTGCCAGCAGTGAGTCGATACCAGCTAACTATGGCTACACCTTC
j_gene: TRBJ2-7; abundance: NA; d_gene: TRBD2; v_gene: TRBV29-1; CDR3aa: CSVVTSGIDEQYF; CDR3nt: TGCAGCGTTGTCACTAGCGGGATAGACGAGCAGTACTTC
j_gene: TRBJ1-3; abundance: NA; d_gene: NA; v_gene: TRBV5-1; CDR3aa: CASSSDIVAGNTIYF; CDR3nt: TGCGCCAGCAGTTCCGACATCGTCGCGGGAAACACCATATATTTT
j_gene: TRBJ2-3; abundance: NA; d_gene: TRBD2; v_gene: TRBV28; CDR3aa: CALGTSGNTDTQYF; CDR3nt: TGTGCCCTAGGGACTAGCGGGAACACAGATACGCAGTATTTT
j_gene: TRBJ2-1; abundance: NA; d_gene: NA; v_gene: TRBV25-1; CDR3aa: CASSEFSLADNEQFF; CDR3nt: TGTGCCAGCAGTGAATTTAGCTTAGCGGACAATGAGCAGTTCTTC
j_gene: TRBJ2-7; abundance: NA; d_gene: NA; v_gene: TRBV6-6; CDR3aa: CASRPQWGGQNEQYF; CDR3nt: TGTGCCAGCAGGCCTCAGTGGGGGGGACAAAACGAGCAGTACTTC
j_gene: TRBJ2-1; abundance: NA; d_gene: NA; v_gene: TRBV7-9; CDR3aa: CASSYQWDEQFF; CDR3nt: TGTGCCAGCAGCTACCAATGGGATGAGCAGTTCTTC
j_gene: TRBJ2-5; abundance: NA; d_gene: NA; v_gene: TRBV28; CDR3aa: CASSFRHRETQYF; CDR3nt: TGTGCCAGCAGTTTCAGGCATAGGGAGACCCAGTACTTC
j_gene: TRBJ2-7; abundance: NA; d_gene: NA; v_gene: TRBV27; CDR3aa: CASSLKPGAYEQYF; CDR3nt: TGTGCCAGCAGTTTAAAACCAGGGGCCTACGAGCAGTACTTC
j_gene: TRBJ2-2; abundance: NA; d_gene: NA; v_gene: TRBV2; CDR3aa: CASRLAFAGELFF; CDR3nt: TGTGCCAGCAGGTTGGCATTTGCCGGGGAGCTGTTTTTT
j_gene: TRBJ1-1; abundance: NA; d_gene: NA; v_gene: TRBV28; CDR3aa: CASSLTRQVARAFF; CDR3nt: TGTGCCAGCAGCCTAACGAGGCAGGTAGCGCGAGCTTTCTTT
j_gene: TRBJ1-2; abundance: NA; d_gene: NA; v_gene: TRBV5-8; CDR3aa: CASSLERGNYGYTF; CDR3nt: TGTGCCAGCAGCTTGGAGCGGGGAAACTATGGCTACACCTTC
j_gene: TRBJ1-5; abundance: NA; d_gene: NA; v_gene: TRBV5-1; CDR3aa: CASSLGGAEPQHF; CDR3nt: TGCGCCAGCAGCTTGGGGGGAGCGGAGCCCCAGCATTTT
j_gene: TRBJ2-6; abundance: NA; d_gene: TRBD1; v_gene: TRBV6-5; CDR3aa: CASSTGQGGANVLTF; CDR3nt: TGTGCCAGCAGTACCGGACAGGGTGGTGCCAACGTCCTGACTTTC